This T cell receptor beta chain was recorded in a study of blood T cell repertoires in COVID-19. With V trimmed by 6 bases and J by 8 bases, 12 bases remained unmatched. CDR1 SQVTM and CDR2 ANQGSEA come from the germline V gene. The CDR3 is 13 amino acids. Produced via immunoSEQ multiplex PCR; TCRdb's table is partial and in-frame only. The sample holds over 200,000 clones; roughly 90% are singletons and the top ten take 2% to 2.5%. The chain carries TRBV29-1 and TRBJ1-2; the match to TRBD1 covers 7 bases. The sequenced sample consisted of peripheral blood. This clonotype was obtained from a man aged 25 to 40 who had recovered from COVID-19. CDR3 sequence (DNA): TGCAGCGTCCCCTACACAGGGGTAGAAGGCTACACCTTC. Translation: CSVPYTGVEGYTF.